The 32 T cell receptor beta chains listed next were all sequenced from one sample in a study of CD8 T cells in Susac syndrome. Random hexamers served to reverse transcribe roughly 0.45 to 1 ug RNA. TCRdb itself ran the immunoSEQ multiplex PCR reads through MiXCR, one entry per CDR3 protein. Of roughly 180,000 distinct CDR3 sequences detected, about 93% appear once; the ten largest clones hold 0.085% to 0.1%. Sequencing input: CD4+ T cells from PBMCs. The origin of the receptors is a human donor with Susac syndrome.

The chain carries TRBV5-1 and TRBJ1-2; no clear D gene. Germline V gene data show CDR1 as SGHRS and CDR2 as YFSETQ. V was pared by 4 bases and J by 9 bases, with 13 bases between. The CDR3 is made up of 12 amino acids. Here the CDR3 reads CASSLGGLSYTF. The CDR3 DNA is TGCGCCAGCAGCCTTGGCGGCCTGAGCTACACCTTC.

The chain uses TRBV6-4 and TRBJ2-1, with TRBD2 matching over 9 bases. The trim removed 8 bases at V and 7 bases at J, leaving 12 bases unmatched. The germline gives CDR1 MRHNA, CDR2 SNTAGT. The CDR3 loop spans 15 amino acids. The CDR3 loop is CASPARAGGLNEQFF. CDR3 bases: TGTGCCAGCCCAGCCCGAGCGGGGGGACTTAATGAGCAGTTCTTC.

The chain couples TRBV12-3 or TRBV12-4 to TRBJ2-4; D is possibly TRBD1 (5 bases). This CDR3 has 14 amino acids. Trimming took off 3 bases at V and 8 bases at J, with 14 bases between the two ends. The DNA for the CDR3 is TGTGCCAGCAGTTTCTCGTGGGGCGTGGACATTCAGTACTTC. This sequence encodes CASSFSWGVDIQYF.

The V call is TRBV5-1, the J call TRBJ1-4; TRBD1 matches 8 bases. This CDR3 spans 14 amino acids. Germline V gene data show CDR1 as SGHRS and CDR2 as YFSETQ. The trim removed 0 bases at V and 8 bases at J, leaving 3 bases unmatched. The CDR3 loop is CASSLETGEEKLFF. The CDR3 coding sequence is TGCGCCAGCAGCTTGGAGACAGGGGAGGAAAAACTGTTTTTT. Complete variable domain (other parts from reference TRBV5-1 and TRBJ1-4): KAGVTQTPRYLIKTRGQQVTLSCSPISGHRSVSWYQQTPGQGLQFLFEYFSETQRNKGNFPGRFSGRQFSNSRSEMNVSTLELGDSALYLCASSLETGEEKLFFGSGTQLSVL.

The V call is TRBV2, the J call TRBJ1-2; no firm D call. CDR3 length: 13 amino acids. Germline V lookup: CDR1 SNHLY, CDR2 FYNNEI. V was trimmed by 8 bases and J by 4 bases, leaving 14 bases between them. CDR3 amino acids: CASPDVGSYGYTF. CDR3 nucleotides: TGTGCCAGCCCCGACGTGGGGTCCTATGGCTACACCTTC.

This chain connects TRBV30 to TRBJ1-1, with 9 bases aligning to TRBD1. The CDR3 totals 13 residues. Trimming cost V 3 bases and J 5 bases; bases outside gene matches: 4. The germline V gene encodes CDR1 GTSNPN and CDR2 SVGIG (reference sequence). DNA for the CDR3: TGTGCCTGGAGCGACAGGGGGTGGACTGAAGCTTTCTTT. It encodes CAWSDRGWTEAFF.

This clonotype came up once. The chain is built from TRBV7-2 and TRBJ2-2; the D gene is possibly TRBD1 (6 bases). Germline CDR1 and CDR2: SGHTA and FQGNSA. Trimming removed 1 base at V and 10 bases at J, with 10 bases between. This CDR3 spans 13 amino acids. CDR3 residues: CASSLVGGEELFF. The CDR3 DNA sequence: TGTGCCAGCAGCTTAGTTGGGGGCGAGGAGCTGTTTTTT.

The V and J genes are TRBV3-1 and TRBJ2-5; 7 nucleotides agree with TRBD1. CDR1 is LGHDT, CDR2 YNNKEL, per germline (reference sequence). The CDR3 contains 14 residues. Trimming at V came to 2 bases and at J to 5 bases, leaving 5 bases not matched to a gene. The CDR3 DNA sequence: TGTGCCAGCAGCCAAATTCCCAGGGGGGAGACCCAGTACTTC. Protein sequence: CASSQIPRGETQYF.

This chain connects TRBV19 to TRBJ1-5; the match to TRBD1 covers 9 bases. The J segment lost 7 bases and the V segment lost 5 bases, leaving 9 bases of the junction unmatched. The CDR3 has 15 residues. Germline CDR1 LNHDA, CDR2 SQIVND (reference sequence). CDR3 DNA: TGTGCCAGTAGTGCGGGACAGGGACTTTGGCAGCCCCAGCATTTT. Its translation: CASSAGQGLWQPQHF.

J is TRBJ2-3 and V is TRBV7-2; TRBD1 is a possible D gene (6 bases). V was trimmed by 1 base and J by 1 base, leaving 6 bases between them. CDR3 length: 14 amino acids. Germline assignment: CDR1 SGHTA and CDR2 FQGNSA. The CDR3 region is CASSLEGGTDTQYF. CDR3 sequence (DNA): TGTGCCAGCAGCTTAGAGGGGGGCACAGATACGCAGTATTTT.

This sequence joins TRBV2 and TRBJ2-3; D is uncertain. The CDR3 contains 15 residues. Between the trimmed V and J ends, which lost 4 bases and 6 bases, there was a span of 17 bases. In germline, CDR1 is SNHLY, CDR2 FYNNEI. The CDR3 nucleotides are TGTGCCAGCAGTGTTAACAGCCCAGTGTCCGATACGCAGTATTTT. It yields the protein CASSVNSPVSDTQYF.

V and J are TRBV5-1 and TRBJ1-4; D gene ambiguous. V lost 0 bases to trimming and J lost 3 bases, with 12 bases between them. The CDR3 has 16 amino acids. Germline CDR1 SGHRS, CDR2 YFSETQ. In DNA, the CDR3 is TGCGCCAGCAGCTTGGCGGGAGGGTCGGCTAATGAAAAACTGTTTTTT. This encodes CASSLAGGSANEKLFF.

In its sample, this clonotype was seen once. The rearrangement links TRBV19 to TRBJ1-1; D uncertain. Germline V gene data show CDR1 as LNHDA and CDR2 as SQIVND (reference sequence). This CDR3 is built from 15 residues. With 4 bases removed from V and 2 bases from J, the gap between germline ends came to 14 bases. For the CDR3, the DNA is TGTGCCAGTAGTAATGCTAGGACCACCAACACTGAAGCTTTCTTT. Amino acids: CASSNARTTNTEAFF.

The chain links TRBV6-5 to TRBJ2-6, with D possibly TRBD1 on 5 matching bases. The CDR3 consists of 15 residues. The germline V gene encodes CDR1 MNHEY and CDR2 SVGAGI. With 6 bases removed from V and 0 bases from J, the gap between germline ends came to 9 bases. The DNA of the CDR3 is TGTGCCAGCAGACTCGACAGCTCTGGGGCCAACGTCCTGACTTTC. It specifies CASRLDSSGANVLTF.

J is TRBJ2-3 and V is TRBV3-1; D is possibly TRBD1 or TRBD2 (5 bases each). The CDR3 extends over 14 amino acids. Germline CDR1 is LGHDT and CDR2 is YNNKEL (reference sequence). The V and J ends lost 3 bases and 0 bases respectively, with 7 bases between them. Here the CDR3 reads CASSQGDSTDTQYF. The CDR3 nucleotides read TGTGCCAGCAGCCAGGGGGATAGCACAGATACGCAGTATTTT.

The chain uses TRBV28 and TRBJ1-2; tentatively, D is TRBD1 (6 bases). The germline V and J ends were trimmed by 11 bases and 0 bases, with 13 bases remaining between them. Germline CDR1 MDHEN, CDR2 SYDVKM. CDR3 length: 13 amino acids. The DNA of the CDR3 is TGTGCCGTACGGGGGACACCTAACTATGGCTACACCTTC. Translation gives CAVRGTPNYGYTF.

This clonotype has a single count. This rearrangement joins TRBV7-2 to TRBJ2-1; weak D call: TRBD2 (6 bases). Trimming removed 5 bases from V and 5 bases from J, with 19 bases in between. Per the germline V gene, CDR1 is SGHTA and CDR2 is FQGNSA. The length of the CDR3 is 16 residues. The CDR3 loop is CASSARGRGMDNEQFF. DNA of the CDR3: TGTGCCAGCAGCGCTAGGGGACGGGGGATGGACAATGAGCAGTTCTTC.

The rearrangement uses TRBV30 and TRBJ2-1, with no clear D. Between the trimmed V and J ends, which lost 0 bases and 6 bases, there was a span of 9 bases. The CDR3 is made up of 13 amino acids. Germline V lookup: CDR1 GTSNPN, CDR2 SVGIG (reference sequence). This CDR3 is CAWSVRSSNEQFF. The CDR3 DNA is TGTGCCTGGAGTGTACGGTCTTCCAATGAGCAGTTCTTC.

The rearrangement links TRBV7-9 to TRBJ2-2; TRBD2 matches 12 bases. Germline V gene lookup returns CDR1 SEHNR and CDR2 FQNEAQ (reference sequence). The junction had 11 bases not matched to a gene; V was cut back by 4 bases and J by 2 bases. The CDR3 covers 19 residues. This CDR3 reads CASSSAGVLAGGNTGELFF. CDR3 DNA: TGTGCCAGCAGCTCCGCCGGAGTACTAGCGGGAGGTAACACCGGGGAGCTGTTTTTT.

The rearrangement links TRBV6-6 to TRBJ2-7; 9 nucleotides line up with TRBD1. J was trimmed by 2 bases and V by 5 bases; bases with no gene match: 4. The CDR3 extends over 14 amino acids. Germline V lookup: CDR1 MNHNY, CDR2 SVGAGI (reference sequence). The CDR3 reads CASSKTGGAYEQYF. CDR3 bases: TGTGCCAGCAGTAAGACAGGGGGGGCCTACGAGCAGTACTTC.

The chain is built from TRBV7-9 and TRBJ1-5; no firm D call. The CDR3 runs to 12 residues. Germline assignment: CDR1 SEHNR and CDR2 FQNEAQ (reference sequence). V lost 1 base and J 7 bases, leaving 5 bases between the germline ends. CDR3 sequence reads: CASSLGFQPQHF. The CDR3 nucleotides are TGTGCCAGCAGCTTAGGGTTCCAGCCCCAGCATTTT.

The chain combines TRBV25-1 with TRBJ1-1, with D possibly being TRBD1 (5 bases). CDR3 length: 14 amino acids. Trimming removed 3 bases from V and 5 bases from J, with 13 bases in between. From germline, CDR1 is MGHDK and CDR2 SYGVNS. In nucleotides, the CDR3 is TGTGCCAGCAGTGAGAGGGGTGGAAAGACTGAAGCTTTCTTT. Protein sequence: CASSERGGKTEAFF.

V and J are TRBV7-9 and TRBJ2-7; TRBD1 might be the D (6 bases). CDR1 is SEHNR, CDR2 FQNEAQ, per germline (reference sequence). The CDR3 runs to 16 residues. V lost 4 bases and J 6 bases, leaving 22 bases between the germline ends. CDR3: CASSSRDRLGFLEQYF. The CDR3 nucleotides read TGTGCCAGCAGCTCCAGAGACAGGCTTGGGTTCCTCGAGCAGTACTTC.

The chain is built from TRBV20-1 and TRBJ2-1; D not certain. Trimming took off 0 bases at V and 3 bases at J, with 6 bases between the two ends. From germline, CDR1 is DFQATT and CDR2 SNEGSKA (reference sequence). This CDR3 is 13 amino acids long. CDR3 bases: TGCAGTGCTAGAGAGGACGGCTACAATGAGCAGTTCTTC. Translating gives CSAREDGYNEQFF.

The chain links TRBV18 to TRBJ1-1; no reliable D call. Germline CDR1 is KGHSH and CDR2 is LQKENI. This CDR3 has 13 amino acids. The V gene lost 3 bases and the J gene lost 8 bases, with 13 bases spanning the gap. CDR3 protein: CASSPNDGREAFF. In DNA form, the CDR3 reads TGTGCCAGCTCACCGAACGACGGGCGGGAAGCTTTCTTT.

This clonotype was detected once. V gene TRBV5-4 combines with J gene TRBJ2-1; a weak D match, TRBD1 (6 bases). V gave up 2 bases and J gave up 4 bases, with 10 bases separating them. Per the germline V gene, CDR1 is SGHNT and CDR2 is YYREEE (reference sequence). The CDR3 is made up of 14 amino acids. The CDR3 loop is CASSFGTQYNEQFF. For the CDR3, the DNA is TGTGCCAGCAGCTTCGGGACACAATACAATGAGCAGTTCTTC.

CDR3 in amino acids: CASSPSHSGANVLTF. CDR3 DNA sequence: TGTGCCAGCAGCCCCTCGCACTCTGGGGCCAACGTCCTGACTTTC. This chain uses TRBV6-6 with TRBJ2-6; no clear D gene. CDR1 is MNHNY, CDR2 SVGAGI, per germline (reference sequence). Trimming took 6 bases from V and 0 from J, leaving 9 bases between them. The CDR3 extends over 15 amino acids.

This chain joins TRBV29-1 and TRBJ2-3, with 8 bases that match TRBD2. The V segment lost 5 bases and the J segment 0 bases; nucleotides outside the gene matches: 7. CDR1 and CDR2 from the germline V gene are SQVTM and ANQGSEA. The CDR3 contains 15 residues. DNA for the CDR3: TGCAGCGTTTCACCGGGGGGGGTTAGCACAGATACGCAGTATTTT. The encoded protein is CSVSPGGVSTDTQYF.

This clonotype was observed once. The genes are TRBV7-2 and TRBJ2-7; 7 bases align to TRBD1. CDR3 length equals 14 residues. Looked up from germline, CDR1 is SGHTA and CDR2 is FQGNSA. V lost 3 bases to trimming and J lost 1 base; unmatched junction nucleotides: 3. CDR3 in amino acids: CASSFDRASYEQYF. The CDR3 region has the DNA TGTGCCAGCAGCTTCGACAGGGCATCCTACGAGCAGTACTTC.

The genes are TRBV29-1 and TRBJ2-1; TRBD2 matches at 8 bases. The CDR3 length is 16 residues. Germline V gene sequence: CDR1 SQVTM, CDR2 ANQGSEA. Losses at the gene ends were 0 bases for V and 6 bases for J; bases not matched to a gene: 10. The CDR3 here is CSVEDGGGPSSNEQFF. The CDR3 DNA sequence: TGCAGCGTTGAAGACGGGGGGGGACCCTCTTCCAATGAGCAGTTCTTC.

This clonotype was seen a handful of times. The germline gene is not matched at one end of the junction; a read error may be the cause. The V call is TRBV5-1, the J call TRBJ1-1; D might be TRBD1 (5 bases). This CDR3 comprises 14 residues. Germline V gene sequence: CDR1 SGHRS, CDR2 YFSETQ. CDR3 in DNA: TGTGCCAGCAGTTTAGCGCAGGGAAACACTGAAGCTTTCTTT. Translating it yields CASSLAQGNTEAFF.

This chain links TRBV6-5 with TRBJ1-5; 9 bases are a match to TRBD1. Trimming removed 4 bases from V and 4 bases from J; junction bases left unmatched: 5. The CDR3 is 15 amino acids. Germline V gene lookup returns CDR1 MNHEY and CDR2 SVGAGI. This CDR3 reads CASSFRTGENQPQHF. The DNA for the CDR3 is TGTGCCAGCAGTTTCAGGACAGGGGAGAATCAGCCCCAGCATTTT.